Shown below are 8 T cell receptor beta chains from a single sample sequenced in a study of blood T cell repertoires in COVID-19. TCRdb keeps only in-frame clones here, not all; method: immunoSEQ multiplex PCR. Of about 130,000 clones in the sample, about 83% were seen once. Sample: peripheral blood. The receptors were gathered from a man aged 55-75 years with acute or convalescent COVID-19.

CDR3 in DNA: TGTGCCAGCAGCCAGGGCGGCGCAGATACGCAGTATTTT. As protein: CASSQGGADTQYF. The chain recombines TRBV7-2 with TRBJ2-3, with D possibly matching TRBD1 (5 bases). This CDR3 region has 13 residues. V lost 5 bases, J lost 4 bases, and 10 bases lay in between. Germline values: CDR1 SGHTA, CDR2 FQGNSA.

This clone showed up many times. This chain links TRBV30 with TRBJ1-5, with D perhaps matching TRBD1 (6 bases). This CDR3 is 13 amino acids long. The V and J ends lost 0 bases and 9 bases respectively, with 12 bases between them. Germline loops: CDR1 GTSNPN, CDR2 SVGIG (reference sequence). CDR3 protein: CAWSVGGAWPQHF. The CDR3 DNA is TGTGCCTGGAGTGTAGGGGGGGCCTGGCCCCAGCATTTT.

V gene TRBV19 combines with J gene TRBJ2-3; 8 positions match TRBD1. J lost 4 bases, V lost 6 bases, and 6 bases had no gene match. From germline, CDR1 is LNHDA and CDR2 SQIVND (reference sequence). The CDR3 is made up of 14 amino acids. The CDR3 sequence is CASSPQGAADTQYF. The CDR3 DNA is TGTGCCAGTAGCCCCCAGGGGGCGGCAGATACGCAGTATTTT. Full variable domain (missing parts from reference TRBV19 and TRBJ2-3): DGGITQSPKYLFRKEGQNVTLSCEQNLNHDAMYWYRQDPGQGLRLIYYSQIVNDFQKGDIAEGYSVSREKKESFPLTVTSAQKNPTAFYLCASSPQGAADTQYFGPGTRLTVL.

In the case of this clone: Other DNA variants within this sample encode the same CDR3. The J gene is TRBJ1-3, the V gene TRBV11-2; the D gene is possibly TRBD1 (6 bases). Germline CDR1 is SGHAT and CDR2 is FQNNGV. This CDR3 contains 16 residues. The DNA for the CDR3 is TGTGCTAGCTGGGGACAAAGACAAAGCTCTGGAAACACCATATATTTT. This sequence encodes CASWGQRQSSGNTIYF.

CDR3 coding DNA: TGCAGCGCTAGGACAGGGCGCCAGCCCCAGCATTTT. Its protein product is CSARTGRQPQHF. The rearrangement joins TRBV29-1 to TRBJ1-5, with 8 nucleotides matching TRBD1. This CDR3 has 12 amino acids. The junction had 6 bases not matched to a gene; V was cut back by 7 bases and J by 7 bases. CDR1 SQVTM and CDR2 ANQGSEA come from the germline V gene. The variable domain in full, with the rest retrieved from reference TRBV29-1 and TRBJ1-5, is SAVISQKPSRDICQRGTSLTIQCQVDSQVTMMFWYRQQPGQSLTLIATANQGSEATYESGFVIDKFPISRPNLTFSTLTVSNMSPEDSSIYLCSARTGRQPQHFGDGTRLSIL.

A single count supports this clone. This CDR3 reads CASTPGTRGAIGYEQYF. The CDR3 coding sequence is TGTGCCAGCACCCCTGGGACTAGGGGTGCCATCGGCTACGAGCAGTACTTC. The chain links TRBV7-9 to TRBJ2-7; 8 nucleotides agree with TRBD2. V gave up 7 bases and J gave up 3 bases; unmatched junction bases: 17. The germline gives CDR1 SEHNR, CDR2 FQNEAQ (reference sequence). The CDR3 is 17 amino acids.

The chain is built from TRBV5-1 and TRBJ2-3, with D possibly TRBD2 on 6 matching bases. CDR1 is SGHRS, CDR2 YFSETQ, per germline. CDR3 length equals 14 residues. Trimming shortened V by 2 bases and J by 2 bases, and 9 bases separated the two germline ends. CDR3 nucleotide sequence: TGCGCCAGCAGCTTTAGCGGAGACACAGATACGCAGTATTTT. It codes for CASSFSGDTDTQYF.

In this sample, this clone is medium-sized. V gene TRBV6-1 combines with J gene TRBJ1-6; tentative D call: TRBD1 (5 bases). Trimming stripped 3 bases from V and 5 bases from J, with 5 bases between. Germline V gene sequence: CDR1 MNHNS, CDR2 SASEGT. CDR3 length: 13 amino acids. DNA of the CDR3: TGTGCCAGCAGTGACAGGGATAATTCACCCCTCCACTTT. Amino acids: CASSDRDNSPLHF.